The rows below give T cell receptor beta chains drawn from one sample of a study of CD8+ T cells in alopecia areata. Method: immunoSEQ multiplex PCR; TCRdb's copy keeps in-frame clones and lacks some. This sample yields 200,000 or so clones, of which roughly 57% are seen a single time; 0.45% belongs to the top ten. The specimen was CD4+ T cells sorted from blood, collected at week 0. All receptors come from a human donor with alopecia areata. Each CDR3 is given with its conserved first and last residue. D genes are given only for firm matches. Clone size is given for some rows only: seen once, a few or many times, or a class if the clone is expanded.

cdr3_nt cdr3_aa v_call d_call clone_size j_call
TGTGCCAGCAGCGAGTCACAGGGGGTCAATCAGCCCCAGCATTTT CASSESQGVNQPQHF TRBV4-2 TRBD1 - TRBJ1-5
TGTGCCAGGGCTAGCGGGGGGCAGGCAGATACGCAGTATTTT CARASGGQADTQYF TRBV6-1 TRBD2 - TRBJ2-3
TGTGCCAGCAGCTTAGGAGGGAACGCTGAAGCTTTCTTT CASSLGGNAEAFF TRBV7-9 - few TRBJ1-1
TGTGCCAGCAGGACCGGGACAGACAGCACCGGGGAGCTGTTTTTT CASRTGTDSTGELFF TRBV2 TRBD1 - TRBJ2-2
TGTGCCAGCAGTTTTCGGAACCTAAAAGAGACCCAGTACTTC CASSFRNLKETQYF TRBV28 - few TRBJ2-5
TGTGCCACCTCACGGAGCGGGGGGGCATCAGATACGCAGTATTTT CATSRSGGASDTQYF TRBV7-3 TRBD2 - TRBJ2-3
TGTGCCAGCAAGTGGCTAGCGGAGCAGTTCTTC CASKWLAEQFF TRBV2 - - TRBJ2-1
TGCGCCAGCAGCCCCAGGACGGACAGCTCTGGGGCCAACGTCCTGACTTTC CASSPRTDSSGANVLTF TRBV5-1 - - TRBJ2-6
TGCAGCGTTGACCGCCAAGACAGGGGCGCCCTGAACACTGAAGCTTTCTTT CSVDRQDRGALNTEAFF TRBV29-1 TRBD1 - TRBJ1-1
TGTGCCAGCAGCTCTCTCGTGGGCAGCGCTACTTATGGCTACACCTTC CASSSLVGSATYGYTF TRBV11-2 - - TRBJ1-2
TGTGCCAGCAGCGTAGGGTTAGCGGTTAGCTCCTACAATGAGCAGTTCTTC CASSVGLAVSSYNEQFF TRBV9 - - TRBJ2-1
TGTGCCAGCAGGACTGGCACCCTGGACAGGGGCCCCTATGGCTACACCTTC CASRTGTLDRGPYGYTF TRBV5-6 TRBD1 - TRBJ1-2
TGCGCCAGCAGCCAAGATCGGGGGGACGCCACCGGGGAGCTGTTTTTT CASSQDRGDATGELFF TRBV4-1 TRBD2 - TRBJ2-2
TGTGCCAGCAGTTTATCGCTGGGTCTGGGCACTGAAGCTTTCTTT CASSLSLGLGTEAFF TRBV27 - - TRBJ1-1
TGTGCCAGCAGTTACTCGACTAGCGGGGGGCAAGAGACCCAGTACTTC CASSYSTSGGQETQYF TRBV6-5 TRBD2 many TRBJ2-5
TGTGCCAGCAGCACCATAGCGGGGGACTACAATGAGCAGTTCTTC CASSTIAGDYNEQFF TRBV9 TRBD2 - TRBJ2-1
TGTGCCAGCTCACTCGGAGACGGAAATCAGCCCCAGCATTTT CASSLGDGNQPQHF TRBV18 - - TRBJ1-5
TGTGCCAGCACCAGGAGGGGGCCCAAAAACATTCAGTACTTC CASTRRGPKNIQYF TRBV5-6 - - TRBJ2-4
TGTGCCAGCAGTTTTCAGGTGAACACTGAAGCTTTCTTT CASSFQVNTEAFF TRBV27 - once TRBJ1-1
TGCAGCGTTGCTGGGGTTCTGAACACTGAAGCTTTCTTT CSVAGVLNTEAFF TRBV29-1 - - TRBJ1-1
TGTGCCAGCAGCTTTGGGGTCTACAATGAGCAGTTCTTC CASSFGVYNEQFF TRBV7-9 - - TRBJ2-1
TGTGCCAGCAGCTTCCACAGGGAAACAGATACGCAGTATTTT CASSFHRETDTQYF TRBV7-3 - few TRBJ2-3
TGTGCCAGCAGACCCAGCGGGATTGTCACAGATACGCAGTATTTT CASRPSGIVTDTQYF TRBV2 TRBD2 - TRBJ2-3
TGCAGCGTTGCCCTGGGAGGCTCAACAGATAGCAATCAGCCCCAGCATTTT CSVALGGSTDSNQPQHF TRBV29-1 - - TRBJ1-5
TGTGCCTGGAGTGTACCTGGGAGAGTCACCGGGGAGCTGTTTTTT CAWSVPGRVTGELFF TRBV30 - - TRBJ2-2
TGTGCCAGCAGTTTATCTGGGGGGTTTGGCTACACCTTC CASSLSGGFGYTF TRBV27 - - TRBJ1-2
TGTGCCTGGAGGGCTACCGGGGCCGGGGGGCAGTTCTTC CAWRATGAGGQFF TRBV30 - - TRBJ2-1
TGCGCCAGCAGCCAAGAGGAGAGGAGGGTGAACACTGAAGCTTTCTTT CASSQEERRVNTEAFF TRBV4-1 - - TRBJ1-1
TGCAGCGTTGGGTCGCGGAGGGGTCTACCGGAGACCCAGTACTTC CSVGSRRGLPETQYF TRBV29-1 - - TRBJ2-5
TGCGCCAGCAGCCAAGTGGTCAGGGGAAAAGGAAAACTGTTTTTT CASSQVVRGKGKLFF TRBV4-1 - - TRBJ1-4
TGTGCCAGCAGCCATGGTACTAGCGGGGGACGAGCAGATACGCAGTATTTT CASSHGTSGGRADTQYF TRBV4-2 TRBD2 - TRBJ2-3
TGTGCTAGTGGTCGCCGGGGGGGGACAGTCGAGCAGTACTTC CASGRRGGTVEQYF TRBV12-5 - - TRBJ2-7